This is a list of T cell receptor beta chains from one sample in a study of shared clonotypes between healthy human individuals. Libraries were prepared by immunoSEQ multiplex PCR; TCRdb keeps only in-frame clonotypes and omits some of them. The repertoire holds some 2,100,000 clones, with 85% to 95% as singletons. Sequenced: naive CD8+ T cells from PBMCs. These receptors came from a man younger than 35 in good health. Some clones in this sample may be carry-over from other donors' samples. CDR3s include the opening cysteine and the closing phenylalanine or tryptophan. D genes are given only for firm matches. Size tells how often a clone was seen (once, few, many) or the class of an expanded clone, and some rows leave it out.

NA | TRBJ2-1 | NA | 14 | TRBV12-5 | CASGSGGPYNEQFF | TGTGCTAGTGGCTCCGGGGGGCCATACAATGAGCAGTTCTTC
NA | TRBJ1-2 | NA | 16 | TRBV4-1 | CASSQDPGPPIYGYTF | TGCGCCAGCAGCCAAGATCCGGGCCCCCCCATCTATGGCTACACCTTC
NA | TRBJ2-3 | NA | 17 | TRBV27 | CASSPRTRGIRTDTQYF | TGTGCCAGCAGTCCCCGGACCAGGGGAATTCGTACAGATACGCAGTATTTT
NA | TRBJ1-1 | TRBD1 | 15 | TRBV7-8 | CASSSGTGMNTEAFF | TGTGCCAGCAGCTCAGGGACAGGTATGAACACTGAAGCTTTCTTT
few | TRBJ2-7 | TRBD1 | 14 | TRBV19 | CASSPYRGWGEQYF | TGTGCCAGTAGTCCGTACAGGGGCTGGGGCGAGCAGTACTTC
NA | TRBJ1-4 | NA | 14 | TRBV28 | CASSFRRGREKLFF | TGTGCCAGCAGTTTTCGGAGGGGCAGGGAAAAACTGTTTTTT
once | TRBJ1-4 | NA | 14 | TRBV19 | CASSLSLRGEKLFF | TGTGCCAGTAGTTTGTCTCTACGAGGTGAAAAACTGTTTTTT
NA | TRBJ1-2 | TRBD1 | 13 | TRBV27 | CASSFTGGYGYTF | TGTGCCAGCAGTTTCACAGGGGGCTATGGCTACACCTTC
NA | TRBJ2-7 | NA | 13 | TRBV27 | CASSFGVSYEQYF | TGTGCCAGCAGTTTTGGCGTCTCCTACGAGCAGTACTTC
NA | TRBJ2-7 | NA | 15 | TRBV27 | CASSLTGRLPYEQYF | TGTGCCAGCAGTTTGACAGGGAGGCTGCCCTACGAGCAGTACTTC
NA | TRBJ2-1 | TRBD2 | 17 | TRBV9 | CASSTHRTSGGNNEQFF | TGTGCCAGCAGCACCCACCGGACTAGCGGGGGAAACAATGAGCAGTTCTTC
once | TRBJ2-7 | NA | 16 | TRBV7-9 | CASSFAQGLLSYEQYF | TGTGCCAGCAGCTTCGCCCAGGGGTTACTCTCCTACGAGCAGTACTTC
NA | TRBJ2-7 | NA | 17 | TRBV10-3 | CAISESSRVTGRTEQYF | TGTGCCATCAGTGAGTCGAGTCGTGTGACAGGACGTACGGAGCAGTACTTC
NA | TRBJ2-7 | NA | 16 | TRBV7-6 | CASSPAPRGGVYEQYF | TGTGCCAGCAGCCCAGCACCCAGGGGCGGGGTCTACGAGCAGTACTTC
NA | TRBJ2-2 | NA | 13 | TRBV10-1 | CASRSGNTGELFF | TGCGCCAGCAGGAGTGGGAACACCGGGGAGCTGTTTTTT
NA | TRBJ1-4 | NA | 13 | TRBV28 | CASSLTGYEKLFF | TGTGCCAGCAGTTTAACAGGGTATGAAAAACTGTTTTTT
once | TRBJ2-7 | TRBD2 | 15 | TRBV13 | CASSLGGRESYEQYF | TGTGCCAGCAGCTTAGGTGGGAGGGAGTCCTACGAGCAGTACTTC
NA | TRBJ2-3 | NA | 14 | TRBV28 | CASSLRAGTDTQYF | TGTGCCAGCAGTTTAAGGGCCGGCACAGATACGCAGTATTTT
once | TRBJ1-2 | NA | 14 | TRBV21-1 | CASSKDEGVYGYTF | TGTGCCAGCAGCAAAGACGAGGGGGTCTATGGCTACACCTTC
NA | TRBJ1-1 | NA | 15 | TRBV2 | CASSEPRGLNTEAFF | TGTGCCAGCAGTGAACCCCGGGGTTTGAACACTGAAGCTTTCTTT
once | TRBJ2-2 | NA | 14 | TRBV2 | CATVWRENTGELFF | TGTGCCACCGTCTGGCGGGAGAACACCGGGGAGCTGTTTTTT
NA | TRBJ2-1 | NA | 13 | TRBV11-2 | CASSFVGANEQFF | TGTGCCAGCAGCTTCGTAGGGGCCAATGAGCAGTTCTTC
NA | TRBJ2-7 | TRBD2 | 15 | TRBV7-6 | CASSPGTSGSYEQYF | TGTGCCAGCAGCCCGGGGACTAGCGGGTCCTACGAGCAGTACTTC
NA | TRBJ2-1 | NA | 12 | TRBV27 | CASSLRGEGPFF | TGTGCCAGCAGTTTAAGGGGGGAAGGGCCGTTCTTC
NA | TRBJ2-7 | NA | 12 | TRBV6-5 | CASGAPSYEQYF | TGTGCCAGCGGGGCCCCCTCCTACGAGCAGTACTTC
NA | TRBJ2-5 | NA | 12 | TRBV4-1 | CAAGGVGETQYF | TGCGCCGCCGGAGGGGTTGGCGAGACCCAGTACTTC
once | TRBJ2-5 | NA | 16 | TRBV6-1 | CASSGSLEGLGETQYF | TGTGCCAGCAGTGGGTCGTTAGAGGGTTTAGGAGAGACCCAGTACTTC
NA | TRBJ2-1 | NA | 15 | TRBV15 | CATSRDQNAWNEQFF | TGTGCCACCAGCAGAGATCAGAATGCGTGGAATGAGCAGTTCTTC
NA | TRBJ1-2 | TRBD1 | 13 | TRBV19 | CASSPDRDVGYTF | TGTGCCAGTAGTCCCGACAGGGATGTTGGCTACACCTTC
NA | TRBJ1-2 | NA | 10 | TRBV2 | CASTGNGYTF | TGTGCCAGCACCGGCAATGGCTACACCTTC
NA | TRBJ2-1 | NA | 14 | TRBV29-1 | CSVVAGSSYNEQFF | TGCAGCGTTGTGGCCGGGAGCTCCTACAATGAGCAGTTCTTC
NA | TRBJ1-2 | NA | 14 | TRBV4-2 | CASSQKDWDYGYTF | TGTGCCAGCAGCCAAAAAGATTGGGACTATGGCTACACCTTC
NA | TRBJ1-5 | NA | 15 | TRBV4-1 | CASSQALPSNQPQHF | TGCGCCAGCAGCCAAGCCCTCCCCAGCAATCAGCCCCAGCATTTT
NA | TRBJ2-1 | TRBD1 | 15 | TRBV30 | CAWRGTDRGWNEQFF | TGTGCCTGGAGGGGAACGGACAGGGGATGGAATGAGCAGTTCTTC
NA | TRBJ1-2 | NA | 14 | TRBV5-5 | CASSLDARDYGYTF | TGTGCCAGCAGCTTGGATGCCAGGGACTATGGCTACACCTTC
NA | TRBJ1-5 | NA | 13 | TRBV30 | CAWSFGARQPQHF | TGTGCCTGGAGTTTTGGGGCTCGTCAGCCCCAGCATTTT
NA | TRBJ1-2 | NA | 13 | TRBV5-1 | CASSFGGHYGYTF | TGCGCCAGCAGCTTTGGGGGACACTATGGCTACACCTTC
few | TRBJ1-1 | NA | 14 | TRBV7-9 | CASGGQGSNTEAFF | TGTGCCAGCGGCGGGCAGGGTTCGAACACTGAAGCTTTCTTT
NA | TRBJ2-4 | NA | 14 | TRBV19 | CASSSSSSKNIQYF | TGTGCCTCCAGCAGCTCATCATCCAAAAACATTCAGTACTTC
NA | TRBJ1-1 | TRBD1 | 14 | TRBV29-1 | CSVEGGQLNTEAFF | TGCAGCGTTGAAGGGGGACAGTTGAACACTGAAGCTTTCTTT
NA | TRBJ1-2 | NA | 13 | TRBV6-5 | CASSYGGSLSYTF | TGTGCCAGCAGTTACGGGGGATCCCTGAGCTACACCTTC
NA | TRBJ1-1 | NA | 11 | TRBV9 | CASSHGSEAFF | TGTGCCAGCAGCCATGGGAGTGAAGCTTTCTTT
NA | TRBJ2-2 | NA | 13 | TRBV27 | CASSLGAGGELFF | TGTGCCAGCAGTTTAGGGGCGGGCGGGGAGCTGTTTTTT
NA | TRBJ2-3 | NA | 15 | TRBV4-3 | CASSQDLSGTDTQYF | TGCGCCAGCAGCCAAGATCTTAGCGGCACAGATACGCAGTATTTT
NA | TRBJ1-1 | NA | 13 | TRBV13 | CASSAQGNTEAFF | TGTGCCAGCAGCGCGCAGGGAAACACTGAAGCTTTCTTT
NA | TRBJ1-5 | NA | 13 | TRBV4-1 | CASSQIRNQPQHF | TGCGCCAGCAGCCAAATTAGGAATCAGCCCCAGCATTTT
NA | TRBJ2-2 | NA | 15 | TRBV2 | CASSDYRESAGELFF | TGTGCCAGCAGTGACTACAGGGAAAGCGCCGGGGAGCTGTTTTTT
once | TRBJ2-2 | TRBD1 | 15 | TRBV10-3 | CAIRVDRVHTGELFF | TGTGCCATCAGAGTCGACAGGGTCCACACCGGGGAGCTGTTTTTT
NA | TRBJ2-7 | NA | 11 | TRBV5-6 | CASSFGHEQYF | TGTGCCAGCAGCTTTGGGCACGAGCAGTACTTC
NA | TRBJ2-7 | NA | 13 | TRBV30 | CAWSFGPPEEQYF | TGTGCCTGGAGTTTTGGCCCCCCGGAAGAGCAGTACTTC
NA | TRBJ2-7 | NA | 12 | TRBV7-8 | CASSLQGSEQYF | TGTGCCAGCAGCCTACAGGGAAGCGAGCAGTACTTC
NA | TRBJ2-7 | TRBD1 | 14 | TRBV13 | CASSPGQHSYEQYF | TGTGCCAGCAGCCCGGGACAGCACTCCTACGAGCAGTACTTC
NA | TRBJ2-1 | TRBD2 | 15 | TRBV9 | CASSTGGGRYNEQFF | TGTGCCAGCAGCACCGGGGGAGGGCGCTACAATGAGCAGTTCTTC